Included here is one TCR beta chain sequence, with context. Antigen unknown. This specimen belongs to a study of early T cells in non-severe SARS-CoV-2 infection. General study points: Sequences matched to VDJdb favored anti-spike CD8 responses, while private and CD4 specificities were missed.

TCRdb itself ran the 5' RACE reads through MiXCR, one entry per CDR3 protein. The sample records 100,000 to 130,000 distinct CDR3 sequences, 11% being singletons. Germline CDR1 and CDR2: SGHAT and FQNNGV. The germline V and J ends were trimmed by 5 bases and 6 bases, with 4 bases remaining between them. The CDR3 totals 11 residues. The sample consisted of whole blood. The rearrangement links TRBV11-2 to TRBJ2-2; D remains unclear. The source of this sequence is an adult who was a healthcare worker with PCR-confirmed SARS-CoV-2 infection or an uninfected control (not recorded which). The CDR3 loop is CASSTPGELFF. As DNA, the CDR3 is TGTGCCAGCAGCACCCCCGGGGAGCTGTTTTTT.